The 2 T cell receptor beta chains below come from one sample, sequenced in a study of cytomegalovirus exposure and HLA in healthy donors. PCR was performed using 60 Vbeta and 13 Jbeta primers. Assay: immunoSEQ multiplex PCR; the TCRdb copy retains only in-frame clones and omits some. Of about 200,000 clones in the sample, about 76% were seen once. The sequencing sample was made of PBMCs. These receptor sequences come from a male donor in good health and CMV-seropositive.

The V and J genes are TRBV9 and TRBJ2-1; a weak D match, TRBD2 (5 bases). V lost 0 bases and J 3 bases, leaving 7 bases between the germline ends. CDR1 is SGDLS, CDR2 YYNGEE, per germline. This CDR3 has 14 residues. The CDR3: CASSVDGNYNEQFF. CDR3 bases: TGTGCCAGCAGCGTAGACGGGAACTACAATGAGCAGTTCTTC.

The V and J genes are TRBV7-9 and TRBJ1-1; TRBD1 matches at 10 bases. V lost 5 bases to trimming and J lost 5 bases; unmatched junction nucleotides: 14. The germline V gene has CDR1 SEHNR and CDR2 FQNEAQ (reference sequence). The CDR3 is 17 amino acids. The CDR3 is CASSPRPGTGDTTEAFF. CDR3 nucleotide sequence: TGTGCCAGCAGCCCGCGTCCCGGGACAGGGGATACAACTGAAGCTTTCTTT. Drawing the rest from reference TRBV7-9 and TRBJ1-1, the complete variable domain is DTGVSQNPRHKITKRGQNVTFRCDPISEHNRLYWYRQTLGQGPEFLTYFQNEAQLEKSRLLSDRFSAERPKGSFSTLEIQRTEQGDSAMYLCASSPRPGTGDTTEAFFGQGTRLTVV.